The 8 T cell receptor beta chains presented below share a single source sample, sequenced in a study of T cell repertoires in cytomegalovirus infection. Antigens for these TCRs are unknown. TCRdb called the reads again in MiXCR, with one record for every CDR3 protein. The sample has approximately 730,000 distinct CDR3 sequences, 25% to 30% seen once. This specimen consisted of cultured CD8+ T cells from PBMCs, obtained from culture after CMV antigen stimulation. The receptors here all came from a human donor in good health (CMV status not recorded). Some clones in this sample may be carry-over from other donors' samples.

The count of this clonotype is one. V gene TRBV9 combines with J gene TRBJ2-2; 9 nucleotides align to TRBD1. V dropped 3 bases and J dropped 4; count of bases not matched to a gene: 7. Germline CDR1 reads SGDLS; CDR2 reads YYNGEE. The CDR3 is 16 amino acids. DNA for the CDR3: TGTGCCAGCAGCGCCCCCGGGACAGGGATCACCGGGGAGCTGTTTTTT. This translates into CASSAPGTGITGELFF.

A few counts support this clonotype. This chain's CDR3 is CSARRENTGELFF. The DNA of the CDR3 is TGCAGTGCTAGAAGAGAGAACACCGGGGAGCTGTTTTTT. This chain uses TRBV20-1 with TRBJ2-2; unclear D gene. Trimming cost V 2 bases and J 1 base, with 5 bases left between them. Germline V gene data show CDR1 as DFQATT and CDR2 as SNEGSKA (reference sequence). The CDR3 has 13 residues.

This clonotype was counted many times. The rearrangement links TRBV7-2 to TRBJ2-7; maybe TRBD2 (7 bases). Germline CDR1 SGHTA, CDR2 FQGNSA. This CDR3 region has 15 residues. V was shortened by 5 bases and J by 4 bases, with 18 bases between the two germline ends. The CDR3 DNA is TGTGCCAGCAGCCTGGACGCGGGGGCCATGTACGAGCAGTACTTC. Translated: CASSLDAGAMYEQYF. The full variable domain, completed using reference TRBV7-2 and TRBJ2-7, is GAGVSQSPSNKVTEKGKDVELRCDPISGHTALYWYRQSLGQGLEFLIYFQGNSAPDKSGLPSDRFSAERTGGSVSTLTIQRTQQEDSAVYLCASSLDAGAMYEQYFGPGTRLTVT.

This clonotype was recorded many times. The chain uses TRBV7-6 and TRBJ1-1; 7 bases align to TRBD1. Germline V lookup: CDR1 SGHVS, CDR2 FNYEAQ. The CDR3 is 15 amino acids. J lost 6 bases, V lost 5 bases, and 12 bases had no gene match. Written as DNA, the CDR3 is TGTGCCAGCAGCGCCGGACTTGACAGGGCCTCTGAAGCTTTCTTT. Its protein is CASSAGLDRASEAFF.

The CDR3 nucleotides are TGTGCTAGTGGTTTGTCCGAACGGTGGGCACAGCCCCAGCATTTT. Translating it yields CASGLSERWAQPQHF. This chain connects TRBV12-5 to TRBJ1-5; D gene unclear. This CDR3 comprises 15 residues. Germline CDR1 is LGHNT and CDR2 is FRNRAP. V lost 2 bases, J lost 7 bases, and 15 bases lay in between.

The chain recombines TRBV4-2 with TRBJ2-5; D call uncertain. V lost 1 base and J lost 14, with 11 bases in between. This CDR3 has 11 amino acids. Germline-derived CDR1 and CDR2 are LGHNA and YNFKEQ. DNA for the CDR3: TGTGCCAGCAGCCAAGGCAGTGCAGCCTACTTC. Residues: CASSQGSAAYF.

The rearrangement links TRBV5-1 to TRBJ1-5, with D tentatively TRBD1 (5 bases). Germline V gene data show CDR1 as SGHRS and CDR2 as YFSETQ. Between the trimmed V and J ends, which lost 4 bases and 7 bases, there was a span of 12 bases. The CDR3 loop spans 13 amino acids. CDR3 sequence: CASSGGGEQPQHF. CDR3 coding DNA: TGCGCCAGCAGCGGGGGAGGGGAACAGCCCCAGCATTTT. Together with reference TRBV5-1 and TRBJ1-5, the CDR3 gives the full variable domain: KAGVTQTPRYLIKTRGQQVTLSCSPISGHRSVSWYQQTPGQGLQFLFEYFSETQRNKGNFPGRFSGRQFSNSRSEMNVSTLELGDSALYLCASSGGGEQPQHFGDGTRLSIL.

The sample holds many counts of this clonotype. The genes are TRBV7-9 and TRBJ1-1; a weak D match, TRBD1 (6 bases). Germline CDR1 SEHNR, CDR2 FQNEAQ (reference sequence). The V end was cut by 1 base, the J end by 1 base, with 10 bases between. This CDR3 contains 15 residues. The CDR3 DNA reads TGTGCCAGCAGCTTAGAACAGGGAGGGAACACTGAAGCTTTCTTT. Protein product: CASSLEQGGNTEAFF.